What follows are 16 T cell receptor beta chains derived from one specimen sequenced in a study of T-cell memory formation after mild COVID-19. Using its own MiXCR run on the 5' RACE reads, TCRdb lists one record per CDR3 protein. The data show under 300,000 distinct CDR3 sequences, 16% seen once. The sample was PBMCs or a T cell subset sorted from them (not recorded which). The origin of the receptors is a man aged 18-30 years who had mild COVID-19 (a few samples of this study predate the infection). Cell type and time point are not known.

The CDR3: CASSQVGGQATDTQYF. The CDR3 nucleotides are TGCGCCAGCAGCCAAGTGGGGGGACAGGCCACAGATACGCAGTATTTT. The rearrangement links TRBV4-3 to TRBJ2-3, with TRBD1 identical over 8 bases. Per the germline V gene, CDR1 is LGHNA and CDR2 is YSLEER. Unmatched junction bases numbered 5, after V lost 1 base and J lost 2 bases. The CDR3 loop spans 16 amino acids.

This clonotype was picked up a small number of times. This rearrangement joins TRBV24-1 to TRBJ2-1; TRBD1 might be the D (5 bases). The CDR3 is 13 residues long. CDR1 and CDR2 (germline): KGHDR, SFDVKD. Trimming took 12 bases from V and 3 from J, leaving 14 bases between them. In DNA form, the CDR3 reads TGTGCCGTCTCCCAGGGTAACTACAATGAGCAGTTCTTC. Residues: CAVSQGNYNEQFF.

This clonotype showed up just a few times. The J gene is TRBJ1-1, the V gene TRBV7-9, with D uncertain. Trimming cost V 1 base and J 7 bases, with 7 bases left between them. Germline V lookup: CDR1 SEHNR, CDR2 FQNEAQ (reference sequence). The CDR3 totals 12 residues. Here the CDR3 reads CASSLEDFEAFF. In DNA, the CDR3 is TGTGCCAGCAGCTTAGAGGATTTTGAAGCTTTCTTT.

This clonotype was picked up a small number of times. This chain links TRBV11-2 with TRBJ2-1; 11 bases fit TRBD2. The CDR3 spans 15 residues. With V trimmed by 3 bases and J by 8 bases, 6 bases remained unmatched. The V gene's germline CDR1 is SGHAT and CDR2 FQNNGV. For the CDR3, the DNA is TGTGCCAGCAGCTTGGGACTAGCGGCGGCGGATGAGCAGTTCTTC. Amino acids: CASSLGLAAADEQFF.

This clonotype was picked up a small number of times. The CDR3: CASSRQESTDTQYF. DNA for the CDR3: TGTGCCAGCTCACGGCAAGAAAGCACAGATACGCAGTATTTT. The chain links TRBV18 to TRBJ2-3; D call uncertain. Germline-derived CDR1 and CDR2 are KGHSH and LQKENI. V was cut by 4 bases and J by 0 bases, with 8 bases left in between. The CDR3 is 14 amino acids.

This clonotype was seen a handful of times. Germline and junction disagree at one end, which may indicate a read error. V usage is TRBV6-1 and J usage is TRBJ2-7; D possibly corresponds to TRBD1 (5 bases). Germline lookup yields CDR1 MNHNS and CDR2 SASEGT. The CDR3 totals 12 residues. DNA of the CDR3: TGCACAACTCGTCAGGGAACCTACGAGCAGTACTTC. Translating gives CTTRQGTYEQYF.

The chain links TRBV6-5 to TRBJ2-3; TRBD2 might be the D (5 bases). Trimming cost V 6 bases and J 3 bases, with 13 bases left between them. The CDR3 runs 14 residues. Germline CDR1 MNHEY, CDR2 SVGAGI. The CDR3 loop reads CASSLLEETDTQYF. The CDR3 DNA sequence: TGTGCCAGCAGCTTACTGGAGGAGACAGATACGCAGTATTTT.

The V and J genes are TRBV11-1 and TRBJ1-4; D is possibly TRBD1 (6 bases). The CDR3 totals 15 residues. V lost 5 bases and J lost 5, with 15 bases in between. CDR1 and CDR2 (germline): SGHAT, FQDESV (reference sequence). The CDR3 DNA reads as TGTGCCAGCAGCCGCTCAGGGGCGAGAAATGAAAAACTGTTTTTT. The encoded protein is CASSRSGARNEKLFF.

Here the CDR3 reads CASSGQGASTEAFF. CDR3 nucleotide sequence: TGCGCCAGCAGTGGTCAGGGGGCGTCCACTGAAGCTTTCTTT. The chain recombines TRBV5-1 with TRBJ1-1; 8 bases align to TRBD1. Germline trimming cut 5 bases from V and 4 bases from J; bases unmatched to any gene: 7. The length of the CDR3 is 14 residues. Germline loops: CDR1 SGHRS, CDR2 YFSETQ.

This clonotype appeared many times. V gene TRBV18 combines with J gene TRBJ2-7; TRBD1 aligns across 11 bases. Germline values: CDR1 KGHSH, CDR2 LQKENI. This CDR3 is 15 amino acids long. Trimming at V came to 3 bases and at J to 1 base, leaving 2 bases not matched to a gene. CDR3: CASSPGQGGSYEQYV. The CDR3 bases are TGTGCCAGCTCACCGGGACAGGGGGGGTCCTACGAGCAGTACGTC.

The CDR3 spells CASSLEGESTEAFF. In DNA form, the CDR3 reads TGTGCCAGCAGTTTAGAGGGTGAAAGCACTGAAGCTTTCTTT. The chain recombines TRBV12-3 or TRBV12-4 with TRBJ1-1; D remains ambiguous. The V end lost 1 base, the J end lost 4 bases, and 10 bases lay between the germline ends. This CDR3 is built from 14 residues.

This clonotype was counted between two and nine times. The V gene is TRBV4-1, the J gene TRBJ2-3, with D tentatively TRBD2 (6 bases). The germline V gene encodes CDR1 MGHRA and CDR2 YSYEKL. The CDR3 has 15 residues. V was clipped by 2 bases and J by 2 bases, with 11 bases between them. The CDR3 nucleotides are TGCGCCAGCAGCCAAAGGAGCGGGCACACAGATACGCAGTATTTT. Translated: CASSQRSGHTDTQYF.

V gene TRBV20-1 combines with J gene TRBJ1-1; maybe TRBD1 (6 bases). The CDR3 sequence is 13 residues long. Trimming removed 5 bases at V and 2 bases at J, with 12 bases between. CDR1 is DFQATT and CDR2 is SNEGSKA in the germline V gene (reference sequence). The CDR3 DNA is TGCAGTGCTGCCCGGGACACAAACACTGAAGCTTTCTTT. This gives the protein CSAARDTNTEAFF.

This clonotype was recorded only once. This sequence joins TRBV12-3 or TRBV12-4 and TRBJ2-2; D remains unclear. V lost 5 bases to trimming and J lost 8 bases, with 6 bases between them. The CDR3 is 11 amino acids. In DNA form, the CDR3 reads TGTGCCAGCAGTCGGGTTGGGGAGCTGTTTTTT. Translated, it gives CASSRVGELFF.

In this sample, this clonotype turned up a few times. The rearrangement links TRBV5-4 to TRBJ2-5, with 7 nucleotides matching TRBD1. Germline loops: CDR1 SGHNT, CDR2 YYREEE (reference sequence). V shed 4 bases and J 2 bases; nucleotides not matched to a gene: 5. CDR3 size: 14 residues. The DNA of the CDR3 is TGTGCCAGCAGCGGGGACAGCCTTCAAGAGACCCAGTACTTC. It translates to CASSGDSLQETQYF. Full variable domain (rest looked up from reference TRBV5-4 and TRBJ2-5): ETGVTQSPTHLIKTRGQQVTLRCSSQSGHNTVSWYQQALGQGPQFIFQYYREEENGRGNFPPRFSGLQFPNYSSELNVNALELDDSALYLCASSGDSLQETQYFGPGTRLLVL.

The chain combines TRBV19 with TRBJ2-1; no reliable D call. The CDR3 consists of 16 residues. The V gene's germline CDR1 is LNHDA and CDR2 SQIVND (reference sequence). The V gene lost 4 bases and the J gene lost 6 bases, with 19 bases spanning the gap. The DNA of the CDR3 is TGTGCCAGTAGTACCCCCCGTCCCGCACAGAGCAATGAGCAGTTCTTC. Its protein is CASSTPRPAQSNEQFF.